A selection of T cell receptor beta chains follows, all from one sample in a study of CD8 T cells in ankylosing spondylitis. TCRdb passed the 5' RACE reads through MiXCR, listing each CDR3 protein once. The sample includes roughly 40,000 distinct CDR3 sequences, approximately 11% of them seen just once. The sequenced sample consisted of blood, either unsorted or a sorted T cell fraction (not recorded which). All receptors come from a male donor with ankylosing spondylitis or in good health (not recorded which). CDR3s include the opening cysteine and the closing phenylalanine or tryptophan. A D gene is named only where the DNA matches it firmly. For some rows the clone size is stated as once, few or many, or as a class when expanded; others skip it.

V gene	clone size	D gene	J gene	CDR3 protein	CDR3 DNA
TRBV11-2	NA	NA	TRBJ1-1	CASSLQRGGTEAFF	TGTGCCAGCAGCCTCCAAAGGGGGGGCACTGAAGCTTTCTTT
TRBV5-6	many	NA	TRBJ1-5	CASSLEGKWSQPQHF	TGTGCCAGCAGCTTGGAGGGGAAGTGGAGTCAGCCCCAGCATTTT
TRBV5-1	many	NA	TRBJ2-3	CASSLAPGSADTQYF	TGCGCCAGCAGCTTGGCGCCCGGGAGCGCGGATACGCAGTATTTT
TRBV12-3/TRBV12-4	NA	NA	TRBJ2-2	CASTLVRTSSTGELFF	TGTGCCAGCACCCTCGTCCGGACCTCGAGCACCGGGGAGCTGTTTTTT
TRBV29-1	many	TRBD1	TRBJ2-7	CSAGEGGTASYEQYF	TGCAGCGCTGGTGAAGGTGGGACAGCCTCCTACGAGCAGTACTTC
TRBV3-1	many	NA	TRBJ2-7	CASSPRGIGTGEQYF	TGTGCCAGCAGCCCGCGGGGAATCGGGACGGGAGAGCAGTACTTC
TRBV6-1	many	TRBD2	TRBJ2-3	CASRLLAGGPDTQYF	TGTGCCAGCAGACTACTAGCGGGGGGGCCAGATACGCAGTATTTT
TRBV12-3/TRBV12-4	many	NA	TRBJ1-6	CASSFSEGGISPLHF	TGTGCCAGCAGTTTTTCGGAGGGAGGCATTTCACCCCTCCACTTT
TRBV5-5	NA	NA	TRBJ1-1	CASTGGGHRGEAFF	TGTGCCAGCACCGGGGGGGGGCATCGAGGTGAAGCTTTCTTT
TRBV5-1	few	NA	TRBJ2-7	CASSHPPSDEQYF	TGCGCCAGCAGCCACCCCCCAAGCGACGAGCAGTACTTC
TRBV6-2/TRBV6-3	many	NA	TRBJ1-6	CASRDHRDSPLHF	TGTGCCAGCAGGGACCACAGGGACTCACCCCTCCACTTT
TRBV5-1	many	NA	TRBJ2-5	CASTLRETQYF	TGCGCCAGCACCCTGCGCGAGACCCAGTACTTC
TRBV12-3/TRBV12-4	many	TRBD1	TRBJ2-1	CASSPGQSPRNEQFF	TGTGCCAGCAGTCCGGGACAGTCACCCCGCAATGAGCAGTTCTTC
TRBV27	few	TRBD1	TRBJ1-5	CASSYSGGGQPQHF	TGTGCCAGCAGTTACTCAGGGGGCGGACAGCCCCAGCATTTT
TRBV30	many	TRBD1	TRBJ1-5	CAWSYPGGGGNQPQHF	TGTGCCTGGAGTTACCCAGGGGGAGGTGGCAATCAGCCCCAGCATTTT
TRBV29-1	many	NA	TRBJ2-3	CSVEFSTDTQYF	TGCAGCGTTGAATTCAGCACAGATACGCAGTATTTT
TRBV10-3	many	NA	TRBJ1-4	CAISAATNEKLFF	TGTGCCATCAGTGCGGCTACCAATGAAAAACTGTTTTTT
TRBV7-2	NA	NA	TRBJ2-1	CASSLLARSSYNEQFF	TGTGCCAGCAGCTTACTAGCCAGAAGCTCCTACAATGAGCAGTTCTTC
TRBV3-1	many	NA	TRBJ2-3	CASSQEITDTQYF	TGTGCCAGCAGCCAAGAAATCACAGATACGCAGTATTTT
TRBV7-2	NA	TRBD2	TRBJ2-1	CASSSTGRVTF	TGTGCCAGCAGCTCAACGGGGAGGGTCACCTTC
TRBV29-1	NA	NA	TRBJ1-2	CSVAREGYGYTF	TGCAGCGTCGCCCGAGAAGGTTACGGCTACACCTTC
TRBV5-6	NA	TRBD1	TRBJ2-1	CARGPGTGVGNEQFF	TGTGCCAGGGGCCCCGGGACAGGGGTGGGCAATGAGCAGTTCTTC
TRBV20-1	NA	NA	TRBJ1-3	CSARTGRGNTIYF	TGCAGTGCTCGAACAGGGAGAGGAAACACCATATATTTT
TRBV12-3/TRBV12-4	many	TRBD2	TRBJ2-3	CASSPAGGPPDTQYF	TGTGCCAGCAGTCCAGCGGGGGGTCCCCCAGATACGCAGTATTTT
TRBV5-1	few	NA	TRBJ2-1	CASIGPLVPYNEQFF	TGCGCCAGCATTGGGCCCCTTGTGCCCTACAATGAGCAGTTCTTC
TRBV12-3/TRBV12-4	many	NA	TRBJ1-6	CASSPSTVNHSPLHF	TGTGCCAGCAGTCCCTCGACAGTGAACCATTCACCCCTCCACTTT
TRBV20-1	many	TRBD1	TRBJ2-2	CSARSIPGTGGREAGELFF	TGCAGTGCTCGATCCATCCCCGGGACAGGGGGCCGGGAGGCCGGGGAGCTGTTTTTT
TRBV10-3	many	NA	TRBJ1-6	CAIRESKENSPLHF	TGTGCCATCAGGGAATCGAAGGAGAATTCACCCCTCCACTTT
TRBV6-1	many	NA	TRBJ2-2	CASSGQSTGELFF	TGTGCCAGCAGTGGGCAGAGCACCGGGGAGCTGTTTTTT
TRBV3-1	few	NA	TRBJ1-2	CASSQNLPGRINYGYTF	TGTGCCAGCAGCCAGAACCTACCGGGACGGATTAACTATGGCTACACCTTC
TRBV7-9	NA	NA	TRBJ1-4	CASSFEGREKLFF	TGTGCCAGCAGCTTCGAGGGCCGCGAAAAACTGTTTTTT
TRBV25-1	many	NA	TRBJ1-6	CASSESRGTPLGSPLHF	TGTGCCAGCAGTGAATCGAGGGGGACCCCACTGGGTTCACCCCTCCACTTT
TRBV3-1	many	NA	TRBJ1-2	CASSQGEGFYGYTF	TGTGCCAGCAGCCAGGGAGAGGGGTTCTATGGCTACACCTTC